A single sample gave rise to the 19 T cell receptor beta chains below, sequenced in a study of T cell responses to AZD1222 COVID-19 vaccine. Using immunoSEQ multiplex PCR, the repertoire was profiled, and TCRdb retains in-frame clones only, with some absent. Here the sample spans roughly 120,000 clones, about 90% being singletons. The sequencing here drew on peripheral blood, taken 28 days after the second AZD1222 dose. The receptors stem from an adult who received the AZD1222 COVID-19 vaccine.

The rearrangement uses TRBV27 and TRBJ1-6; possible D gene TRBD1, 6 bases. Trimming cost V 1 base and J 8 bases, with 12 bases left between them. This CDR3 contains 15 residues. Germline V CDR1 and CDR2: MNHEY, SMNVEV (reference sequence). CDR3 protein: CASSLYRGRDSPLHF. CDR3 DNA: TGTGCCAGCAGTTTATATCGGGGGCGGGATTCACCCCTCCACTTT.

The V call is TRBV29-1, the J call TRBJ2-7; TRBD1 is a possible D gene (5 bases). The length of the CDR3 is 14 residues. V lost 2 bases, J lost 3 bases, and 14 bases lay in between. Germline V gives CDR1 SQVTM, CDR2 ANQGSEA. The CDR3 is CSVEQGYPDYEQYF. CDR3 coding DNA: TGCAGCGTTGAACAGGGTTATCCCGACTACGAGCAGTACTTC.

This clone was counted only a few times. The chain recombines TRBV6-1 with TRBJ1-6; D is ambiguous. Trimming stripped 6 bases from V and 7 bases from J, with 13 bases between. The CDR3 has 14 amino acids. In germline, CDR1 is MNHNS, CDR2 SASEGT. The CDR3 DNA is TGTGCCAGCAGGTTGGAGCTCTGGAATTCACCCCTCCACTTT. Protein sequence: CASRLELWNSPLHF.

This clone was found once. The chain carries TRBV28 and TRBJ1-2; 8 bases map to TRBD1. The V and J ends lost 1 base and 5 bases, in that order; junction bases with no gene match: 12. CDR1 and CDR2 from the germline V gene are MDHEN and SYDVKM. This CDR3 region has 17 residues. CDR3 nucleotide sequence: TGTGCCAGCAGTTTATTGTGGCAGGGGGCATCTGGTTATGGCTACACCTTC. It specifies CASSLLWQGASGYGYTF.

This clone was counted only a few times. The rearrangement joins TRBV5-1 to TRBJ1-2; TRBD1 might be the D (5 bases). Germline V CDR1 and CDR2: SGHRS, YFSETQ. The CDR3 has 14 amino acids. The V and J ends lost 0 bases and 1 base respectively, with 7 bases between them. CDR3 nucleotides: TGCGCCAGCAGCTTGGGACAGATTAACTATGGCTACACCTTC. It yields the protein CASSLGQINYGYTF.

The chain carries TRBV7-2 and TRBJ1-5; 8 nucleotides align to TRBD1. V lost 8 bases and J lost 7; bases outside the gene matches: 7. This CDR3 is built from 13 residues. Per germline, CDR1 SGHTA and CDR2 FQGNSA. The DNA for the CDR3 is TGTGCCAGCGGCGACAGGGGTCAACAGCCCCAGCATTTT. Residues: CASGDRGQQPQHF.

The CDR3 loop reads CATTGAMNTEAFF. DNA for the CDR3: TGTGCCACTACAGGGGCGATGAACACTGAAGCTTTCTTT. This rearrangement joins TRBV10-3 to TRBJ1-1, with 7 nucleotides matching TRBD1. This CDR3 comprises 13 residues. Germline CDR1 ENHRY, CDR2 SYGVKD. V was pared by 10 bases and J by 0 bases, with 5 bases of the junction left unmatched.

The chain carries TRBV11-3 and TRBJ2-2, with D possibly TRBD1 on 6 matching bases. The V gene lost 5 bases and the J gene lost 7 bases, with 20 bases spanning the gap. Germline values: CDR1 SGHNT, CDR2 YENEEA. This CDR3 contains 16 residues. CDR3: CASSQGLGDGSGELFF. CDR3 coding DNA: TGTGCCAGCAGCCAGGGGCTGGGGGATGGTAGCGGGGAGCTGTTTTTT.

The chain's CDR3 is CASSGGGFGSGANVLTF. The DNA for the CDR3 is TGCGCCAGCAGCGGAGGGGGCTTCGGGTCTGGGGCCAACGTCCTGACTTTC. The V gene is TRBV5-1, the J gene TRBJ2-6; possibly TRBD1 for D (7 bases). The V gene lost 4 bases and the J gene lost 1 base, with 15 bases spanning the gap. Germline assignment: CDR1 SGHRS and CDR2 YFSETQ. This CDR3 comprises 17 residues.

A single count supports this clone. V usage is TRBV29-1 and J usage is TRBJ1-5; tentative D call: TRBD1 (5 bases). Per the germline V gene, CDR1 is SQVTM and CDR2 is ANQGSEA. The CDR3 consists of 14 residues. V was clipped by 4 bases and J by 0 bases, with 10 bases between them. The CDR3 DNA reads as TGCAGCGTTGCGACAGTCAATAGCAATCAGCCCCAGCATTTT. Its protein product is CSVATVNSNQPQHF.

The chain uses TRBV6-1 and TRBJ2-2; TRBD2 is a possible D gene (6 bases). Deletions cut 6 bases from V and 2 bases from J, with 16 bases between. This CDR3 is 16 amino acids long. Germline assignment: CDR1 MNHNS and CDR2 SASEGT. CDR3 DNA: TGTGCCAGCAGAGAACCTGTGGGACTTAACACCGGGGAGCTGTTTTTT. It specifies CASREPVGLNTGELFF.

A remark on this clone: This sample includes further DNA sequences coding for the same CDR3. The chain uses TRBV28 and TRBJ1-1, with a possible D match to TRBD1 (6 bases). The V gene lost 2 bases and the J gene lost 10 bases, with 14 bases spanning the gap. The CDR3 spans 13 residues. Per germline, CDR1 MDHEN and CDR2 SYDVKM. CDR3: CASSLISGGVAFF. CDR3 DNA sequence: TGTGCCAGCAGTTTAATATCCGGGGGCGTAGCTTTCTTT.

The chain has TRBV5-1 and TRBJ1-3, with a tentative D call TRBD1 (6 bases). The CDR3 runs to 15 residues. The V end was cut by 3 bases, the J end by 0 bases, with 10 bases between. Germline V gives CDR1 SGHRS, CDR2 YFSETQ. The DNA for the CDR3 is TGCGCCAGCAGCTGGGAGGGGGGCTCTGGAAACACCATATATTTT. It yields the protein CASSWEGGSGNTIYF.

The chain has TRBV11-3 and TRBJ1-2, with 11 bases identical to TRBD1. CDR1 and CDR2 from the germline V gene are SGHNT and YENEEA. With V trimmed by 5 bases and J by 0 bases, 2 bases remained unmatched. There are 15 residues in the CDR3. The CDR3 bases are TGTGCCAGCAGCGGGGGACAGGGGGCTAACTATGGCTACACCTTC. This encodes CASSGGQGANYGYTF.

The chain carries TRBV19 and TRBJ1-4; D is undetermined. There are 15 residues in the CDR3. Germline loops: CDR1 LNHDA, CDR2 SQIVND (reference sequence). V gave up 7 bases and J gave up 0 bases, with 12 bases separating them. CDR3 nucleotides: TGTGCCAGTACCCGGACTCCATCAACTAATGAAAAACTGTTTTTT. This encodes CASTRTPSTNEKLFF.

V usage is TRBV5-4 and J usage is TRBJ2-5; 11 nucleotides align to TRBD2. The V gene end was trimmed by 4 bases and the J gene end by 0 bases; junction bases not matched to a gene: 5. This CDR3 contains 16 residues. From germline, CDR1 is SGHNT and CDR2 YYREEE (reference sequence). The CDR3 reads CASSPATSGNQETQYF. CDR3 DNA sequence: TGTGCCAGCAGCCCGGCGACTAGCGGGAACCAAGAGACCCAGTACTTC.

The rearrangement joins TRBV3-1 (or the pseudogene TRBV3-2) to TRBJ1-4; 8 bases line up with TRBD1. CDR3 length: 15 residues. Germline values: CDR1 LGHDT, CDR2 YNNKEL (reference sequence). Unmatched junction bases numbered 10, after V lost 5 bases and J lost 8 bases. The CDR3 region is CASSARTGRYEKLFF. The CDR3 DNA is TGTGCCAGCAGCGCGCGGACAGGGAGGTACGAAAAACTGTTTTTT.

The rearrangement links TRBV11-2 to TRBJ1-1, with TRBD1 as a possible D gene (5 bases). V dropped 2 bases and J dropped 4 bases, with 14 bases sitting between them. The CDR3 extends over 15 amino acids. Germline lookup yields CDR1 SGHAT and CDR2 FQNNGV. CDR3 bases: TGTGCCAGCAGCTTAACCCGGGGGGGGTTCACTGAAGCTTTCTTT. This translates into CASSLTRGGFTEAFF.

The chain has TRBV19 and TRBJ1-5; no clear D gene. V lost 9 bases and J lost 1, with 10 bases in between. This CDR3 has 13 residues. Germline V gives CDR1 LNHDA, CDR2 SQIVND (reference sequence). The CDR3 spells CASTTGSNQPQHF. Written as DNA, the CDR3 is TGTGCCAGCACTACCGGGAGCAATCAGCCCCAGCATTTT. The full variable domain, with the rest looked up from reference TRBV19 and TRBJ1-5, is DGGITQSPKYLFRKEGQNVTLSCEQNLNHDAMYWYRQDPGQGLRLIYYSQIVNDFQKGDIAEGYSVSREKKESFPLTVTSAQKNPTAFYLCASTTGSNQPQHFGDGTRLSIL.